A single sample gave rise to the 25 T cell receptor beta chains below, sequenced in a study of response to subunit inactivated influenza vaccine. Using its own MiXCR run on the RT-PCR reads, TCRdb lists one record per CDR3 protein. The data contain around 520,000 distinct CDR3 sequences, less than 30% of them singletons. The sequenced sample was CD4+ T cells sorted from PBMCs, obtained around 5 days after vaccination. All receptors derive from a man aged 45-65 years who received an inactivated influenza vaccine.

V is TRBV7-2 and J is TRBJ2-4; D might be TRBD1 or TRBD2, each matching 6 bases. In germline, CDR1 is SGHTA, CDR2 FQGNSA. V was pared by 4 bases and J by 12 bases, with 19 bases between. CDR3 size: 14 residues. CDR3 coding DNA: TGTGCCAGCAGCTGGGGGGACGGGGGCCTAGCTCAGTACTTC. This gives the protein CASSWGDGGLAQYF. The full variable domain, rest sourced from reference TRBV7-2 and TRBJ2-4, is GAGVSQSPSNKVTEKGKDVELRCDPISGHTALYWYRQSLGQGLEFLIYFQGNSAPDKSGLPSDRFSAERTGGSVSTLTIQRTQQEDSAVYLCASSWGDGGLAQYFGAGTRLSVL.

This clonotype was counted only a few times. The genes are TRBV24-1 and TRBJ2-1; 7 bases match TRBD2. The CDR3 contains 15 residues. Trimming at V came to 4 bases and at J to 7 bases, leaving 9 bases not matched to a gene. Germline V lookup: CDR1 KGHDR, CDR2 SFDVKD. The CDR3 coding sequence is TGTGCCACCAGTGAGTGGGGAGGGAAAGGTAATGAGCAGTTCTTC. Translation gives CATSEWGGKGNEQFF.

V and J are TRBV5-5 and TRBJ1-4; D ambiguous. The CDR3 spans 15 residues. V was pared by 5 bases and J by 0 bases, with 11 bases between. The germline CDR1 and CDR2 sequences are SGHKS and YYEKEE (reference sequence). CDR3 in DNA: TGTGCCAGCAGACCCGGGTTCGCAACTAATGAAAAACTGTTTTTT. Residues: CASRPGFATNEKLFF.

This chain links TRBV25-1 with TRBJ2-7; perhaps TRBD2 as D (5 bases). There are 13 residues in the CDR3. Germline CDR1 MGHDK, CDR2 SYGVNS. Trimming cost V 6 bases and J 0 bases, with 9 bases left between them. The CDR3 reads CASRRVDSYEQYF. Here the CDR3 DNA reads TGTGCCAGCAGGAGGGTCGACTCCTACGAGCAGTACTTC.

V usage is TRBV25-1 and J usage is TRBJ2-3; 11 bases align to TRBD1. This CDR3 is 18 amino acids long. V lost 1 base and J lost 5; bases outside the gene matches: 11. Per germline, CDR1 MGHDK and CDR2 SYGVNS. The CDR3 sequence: CASSEFGTGGREKDTQYF. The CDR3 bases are TGTGCCAGCAGTGAATTCGGGACAGGGGGACGCGAGAAAGATACGCAGTATTTT.

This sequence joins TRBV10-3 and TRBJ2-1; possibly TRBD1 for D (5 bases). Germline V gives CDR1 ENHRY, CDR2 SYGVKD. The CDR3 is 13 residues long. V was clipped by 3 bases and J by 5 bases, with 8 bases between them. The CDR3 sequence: CAISERTNNEQFF. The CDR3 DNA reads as TGTGCCATCAGTGAAAGGACAAACAATGAGCAGTTCTTC.

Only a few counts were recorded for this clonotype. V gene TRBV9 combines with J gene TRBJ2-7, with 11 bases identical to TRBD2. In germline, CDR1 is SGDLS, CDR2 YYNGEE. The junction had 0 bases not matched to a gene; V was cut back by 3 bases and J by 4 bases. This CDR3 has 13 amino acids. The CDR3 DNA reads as TGTGCCAGCAGCGCTAGCGGGAGGTACGAGCAGTACTTC. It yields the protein CASSASGRYEQYF.

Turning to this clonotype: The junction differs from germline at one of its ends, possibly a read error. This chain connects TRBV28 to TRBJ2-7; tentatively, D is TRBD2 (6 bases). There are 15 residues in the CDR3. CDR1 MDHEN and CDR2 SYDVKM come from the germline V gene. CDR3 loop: CASSIPLVAANEQYF. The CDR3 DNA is TGCGCCAGCAGTATCCCTCTGGTAGCGGCCAACGAGCAGTACTTC.

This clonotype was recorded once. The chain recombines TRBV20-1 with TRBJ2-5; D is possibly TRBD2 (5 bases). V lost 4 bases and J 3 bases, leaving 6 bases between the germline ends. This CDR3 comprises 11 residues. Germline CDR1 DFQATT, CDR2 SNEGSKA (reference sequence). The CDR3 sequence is CSATGKETQYF. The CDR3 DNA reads TGCAGTGCTACCGGGAAAGAGACCCAGTACTTC.

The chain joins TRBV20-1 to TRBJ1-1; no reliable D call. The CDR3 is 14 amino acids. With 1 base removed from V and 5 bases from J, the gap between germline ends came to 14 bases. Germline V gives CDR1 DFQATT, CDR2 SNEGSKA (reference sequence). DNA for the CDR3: TGCAGTGCTAGAGTGGGGTGGGCCGGGACTGAAGCTTTCTTT. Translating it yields CSARVGWAGTEAFF.

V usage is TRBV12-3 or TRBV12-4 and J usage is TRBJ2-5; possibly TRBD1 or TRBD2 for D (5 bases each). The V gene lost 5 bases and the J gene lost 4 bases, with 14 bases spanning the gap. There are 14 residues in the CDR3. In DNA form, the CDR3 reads TGTGCCAGCAGTAGAATCACGAGGGGAGAGACCCAGTACTTC. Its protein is CASSRITRGETQYF.

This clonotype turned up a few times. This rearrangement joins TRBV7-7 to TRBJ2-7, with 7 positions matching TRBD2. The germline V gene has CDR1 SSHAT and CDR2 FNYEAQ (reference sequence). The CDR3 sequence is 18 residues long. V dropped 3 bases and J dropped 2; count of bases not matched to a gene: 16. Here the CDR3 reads CASSFGIKGGSPPYEQYF. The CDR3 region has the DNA TGTGCCAGCAGCTTTGGGATCAAAGGCGGGAGTCCCCCCTACGAGCAGTACTTC.

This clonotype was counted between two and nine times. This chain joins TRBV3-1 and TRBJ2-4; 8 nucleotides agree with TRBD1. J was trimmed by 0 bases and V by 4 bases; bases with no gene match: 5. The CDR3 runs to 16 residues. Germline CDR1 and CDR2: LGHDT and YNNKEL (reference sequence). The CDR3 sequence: CASSLLTGAAKNIQYF. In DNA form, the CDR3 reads TGTGCCAGCAGCCTATTGACAGGGGCAGCCAAAAACATTCAGTACTTC.

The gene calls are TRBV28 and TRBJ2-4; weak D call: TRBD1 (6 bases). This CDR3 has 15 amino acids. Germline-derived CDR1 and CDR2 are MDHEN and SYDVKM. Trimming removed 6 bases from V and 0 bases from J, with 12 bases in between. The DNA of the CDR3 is TGTGCCAGCAGGACGACCAGGGGAGCCAAAAACATTCAGTACTTC. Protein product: CASRTTRGAKNIQYF.

CDR3: CSVAFAREQYF. The CDR3 DNA is TGCAGCGTCGCTTTCGCGCGGGAGCAGTACTTC. The chain has TRBV29-1 and TRBJ2-7; D not resolved. This CDR3 contains 11 residues. Trimming left V 6 bases short and J 7 bases short, with 13 bases between. CDR1 and CDR2 (germline): SQVTM, ANQGSEA.

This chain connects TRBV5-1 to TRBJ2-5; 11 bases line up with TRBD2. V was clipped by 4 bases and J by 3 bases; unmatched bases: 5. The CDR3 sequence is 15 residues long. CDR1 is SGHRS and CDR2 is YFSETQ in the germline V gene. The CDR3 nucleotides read TGCGCCAGCAGCATTAGCGGGAGGGTAGAAGAGACCCAGTACTTC. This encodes CASSISGRVEETQYF.

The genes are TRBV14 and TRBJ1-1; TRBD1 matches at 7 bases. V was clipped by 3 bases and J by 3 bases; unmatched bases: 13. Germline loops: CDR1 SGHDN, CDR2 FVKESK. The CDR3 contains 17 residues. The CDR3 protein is CASSHTPDRDGDTEAFF. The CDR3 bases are TGTGCCAGCAGCCACACCCCAGACAGGGACGGTGACACTGAAGCTTTCTTT.

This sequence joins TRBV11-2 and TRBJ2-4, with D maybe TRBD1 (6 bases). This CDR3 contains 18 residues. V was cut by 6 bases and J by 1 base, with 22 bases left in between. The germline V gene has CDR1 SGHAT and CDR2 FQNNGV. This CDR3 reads CASRQDRYSPAAKNIQYF. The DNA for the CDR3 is TGTGCCAGCAGACAAGACAGGTATTCTCCGGCGGCCAAAAACATTCAGTACTTC.

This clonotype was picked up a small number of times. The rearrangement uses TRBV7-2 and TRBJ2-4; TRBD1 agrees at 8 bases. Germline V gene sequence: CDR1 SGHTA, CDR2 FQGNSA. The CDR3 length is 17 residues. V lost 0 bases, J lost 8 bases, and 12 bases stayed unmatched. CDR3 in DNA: TGTGCCAGCAGCTTAGCGGGGGCAGGGGGCTTTGGGGACATTCAGTACTTC. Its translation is CASSLAGAGGFGDIQYF.

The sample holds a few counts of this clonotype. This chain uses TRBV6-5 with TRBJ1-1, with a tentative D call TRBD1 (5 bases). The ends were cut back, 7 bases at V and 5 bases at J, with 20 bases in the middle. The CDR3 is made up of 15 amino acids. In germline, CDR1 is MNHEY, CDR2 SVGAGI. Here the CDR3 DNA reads TGTGCCAGCACTTCAGTCACGGGGGTAGGAACTGAAGCTTTCTTT. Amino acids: CASTSVTGVGTEAFF.

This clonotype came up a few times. For the CDR3, the DNA is TGCGCCAGCAGCCCCCTGACAGGGGAGGACAATGAGCAGTTCTTC. Encoded protein: CASSPLTGEDNEQFF. The rearrangement uses TRBV5-1 and TRBJ2-1, with 8 bases identical to TRBD1. The CDR3 has 15 amino acids. Germline V CDR1 and CDR2: SGHRS, YFSETQ. J lost 5 bases, V lost 4 bases, and 8 bases had no gene match.

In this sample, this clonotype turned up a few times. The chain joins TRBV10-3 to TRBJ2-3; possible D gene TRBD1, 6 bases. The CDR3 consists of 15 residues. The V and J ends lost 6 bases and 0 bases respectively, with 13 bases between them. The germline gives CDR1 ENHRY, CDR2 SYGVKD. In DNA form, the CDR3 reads TGTGCCATCAGCTTACAGGGACCTAGCACAGATACGCAGTATTTT. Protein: CAISLQGPSTDTQYF.

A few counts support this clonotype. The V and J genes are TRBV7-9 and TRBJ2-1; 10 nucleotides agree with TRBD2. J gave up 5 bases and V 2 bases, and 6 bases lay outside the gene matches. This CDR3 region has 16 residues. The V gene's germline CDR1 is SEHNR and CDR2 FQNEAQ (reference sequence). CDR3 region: CASSLRGLAGDNEQFF. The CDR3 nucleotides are TGTGCCAGCAGCTTACGTGGCCTAGCGGGAGACAATGAGCAGTTCTTC.

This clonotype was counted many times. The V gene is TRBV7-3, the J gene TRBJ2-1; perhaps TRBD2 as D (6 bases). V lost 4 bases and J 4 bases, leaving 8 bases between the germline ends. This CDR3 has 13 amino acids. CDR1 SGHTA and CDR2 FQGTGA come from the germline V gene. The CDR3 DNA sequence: TGTGCCAGCAGCTCGGGACTTTACAATGAGCAGTTCTTC. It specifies CASSSGLYNEQFF.

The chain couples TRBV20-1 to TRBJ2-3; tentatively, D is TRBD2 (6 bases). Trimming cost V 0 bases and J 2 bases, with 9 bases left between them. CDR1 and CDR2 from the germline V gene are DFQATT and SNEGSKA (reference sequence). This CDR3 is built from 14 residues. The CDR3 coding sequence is TGCAGTGCTAGAGAGGGGACTCTCACAGATACGCAGTATTTT. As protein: CSAREGTLTDTQYF.